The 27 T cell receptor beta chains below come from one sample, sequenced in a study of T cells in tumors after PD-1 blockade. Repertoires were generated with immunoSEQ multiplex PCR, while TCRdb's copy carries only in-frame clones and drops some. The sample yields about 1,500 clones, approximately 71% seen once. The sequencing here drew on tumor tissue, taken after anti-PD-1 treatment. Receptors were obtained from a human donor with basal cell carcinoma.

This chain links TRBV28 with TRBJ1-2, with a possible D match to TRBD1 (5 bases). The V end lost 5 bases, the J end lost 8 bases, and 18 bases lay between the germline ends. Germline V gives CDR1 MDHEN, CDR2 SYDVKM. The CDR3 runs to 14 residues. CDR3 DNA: TGTGCCAGCAGTCCTGGTGGTCACAAGGGGGGCTACACCTTC. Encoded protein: CASSPGGHKGGYTF.

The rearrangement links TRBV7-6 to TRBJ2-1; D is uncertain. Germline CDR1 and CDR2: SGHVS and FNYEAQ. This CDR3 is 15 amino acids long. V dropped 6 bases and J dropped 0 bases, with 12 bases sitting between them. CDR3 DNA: TGTGCCAGCAGGGAAAACCCCGGCTCCTACAATGAGCAGTTCTTC. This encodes CASRENPGSYNEQFF.

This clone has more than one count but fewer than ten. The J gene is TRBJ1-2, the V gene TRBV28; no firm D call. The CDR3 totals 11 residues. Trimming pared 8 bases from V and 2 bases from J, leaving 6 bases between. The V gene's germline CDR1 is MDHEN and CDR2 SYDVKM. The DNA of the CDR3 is TGTGCCAGCGCCGGAAACTATGGCTACACCTTC. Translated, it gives CASAGNYGYTF.

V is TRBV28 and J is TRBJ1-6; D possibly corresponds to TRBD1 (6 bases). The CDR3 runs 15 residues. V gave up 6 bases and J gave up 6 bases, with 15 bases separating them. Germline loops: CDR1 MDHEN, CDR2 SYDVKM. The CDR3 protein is CASSPEARGNSPLHF. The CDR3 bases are TGTGCCAGCAGCCCCGAGGCCAGGGGTAATTCACCCCTCCACTTT.

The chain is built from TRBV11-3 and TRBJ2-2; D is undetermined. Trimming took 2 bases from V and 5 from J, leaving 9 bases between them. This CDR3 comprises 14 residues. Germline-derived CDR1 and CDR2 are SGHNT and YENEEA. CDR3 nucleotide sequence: TGTGCCAGCAGCTTATCTGAAGGGACCGGGGAGCTGTTTTTT. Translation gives CASSLSEGTGELFF.

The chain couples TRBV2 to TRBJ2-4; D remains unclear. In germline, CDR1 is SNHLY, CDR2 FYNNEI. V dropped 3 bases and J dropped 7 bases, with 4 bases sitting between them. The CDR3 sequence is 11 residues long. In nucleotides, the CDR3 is TGTGCCAGCAGTGAGAAGAACATTCAGTACTTC. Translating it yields CASSEKNIQYF.

Here the CDR3 reads CASSTKDRGNTGELFF. The CDR3 DNA sequence: TGTGCCAGTAGTACTAAGGACAGGGGGAACACCGGGGAGCTGTTTTTT. The chain has TRBV19 and TRBJ2-2; TRBD1 agrees at 9 bases. The V gene end was trimmed by 4 bases and the J gene end by 1 base; junction bases not matched to a gene: 4. This CDR3 has 16 residues. Germline CDR1 and CDR2: LNHDA and SQIVND (reference sequence).

In DNA, the CDR3 is TGTGCCACCAGCCCTGAAGGGATAACAGATACGCAGTATTTT. This encodes CATSPEGITDTQYF. The V call is TRBV24-1, the J call TRBJ2-3, with D unresolved. Trimming shortened V by 7 bases and J by 3 bases, and 13 bases separated the two germline ends. This CDR3 is built from 14 residues. CDR1 KGHDR and CDR2 SFDVKD come from the germline V gene.

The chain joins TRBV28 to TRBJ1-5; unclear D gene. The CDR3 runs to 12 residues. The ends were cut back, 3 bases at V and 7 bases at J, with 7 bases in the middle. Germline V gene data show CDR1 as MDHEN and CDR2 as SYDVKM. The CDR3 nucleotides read TGTGCCAGCAGTTTGTTCGGGCAGCCCCAGCATTTT. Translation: CASSLFGQPQHF.

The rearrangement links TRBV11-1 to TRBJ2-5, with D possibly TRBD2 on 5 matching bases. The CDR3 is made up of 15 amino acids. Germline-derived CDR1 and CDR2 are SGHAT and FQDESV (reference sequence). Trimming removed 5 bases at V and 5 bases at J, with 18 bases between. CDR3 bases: TGTGCCAGCAGCCTAGGCCGGGCCCCGGGGGAGACCCAGTACTTC. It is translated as CASSLGRAPGETQYF.

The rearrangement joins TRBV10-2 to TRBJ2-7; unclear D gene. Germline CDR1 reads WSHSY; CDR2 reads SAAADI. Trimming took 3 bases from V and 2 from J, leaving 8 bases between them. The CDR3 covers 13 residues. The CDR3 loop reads CASSDLFAYEQYF. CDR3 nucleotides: TGCGCCAGCAGTGACCTATTCGCCTACGAGCAGTACTTC.

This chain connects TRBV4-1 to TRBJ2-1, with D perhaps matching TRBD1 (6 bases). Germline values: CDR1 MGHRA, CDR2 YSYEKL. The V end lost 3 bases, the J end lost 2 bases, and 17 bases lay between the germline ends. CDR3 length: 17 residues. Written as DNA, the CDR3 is TGCGCCAGCAGCCAGGGGGCTGGACGGAGGCCCTACAATGAGCAGTTCTTC. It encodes CASSQGAGRRPYNEQFF.

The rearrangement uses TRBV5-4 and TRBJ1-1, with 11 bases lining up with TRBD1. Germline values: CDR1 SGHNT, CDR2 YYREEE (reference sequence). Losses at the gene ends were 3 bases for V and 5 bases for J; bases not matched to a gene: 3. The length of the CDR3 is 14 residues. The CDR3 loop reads CASSWDRGGTEAFF. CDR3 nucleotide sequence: TGTGCCAGCAGCTGGGACAGGGGGGGAACTGAAGCTTTCTTT.

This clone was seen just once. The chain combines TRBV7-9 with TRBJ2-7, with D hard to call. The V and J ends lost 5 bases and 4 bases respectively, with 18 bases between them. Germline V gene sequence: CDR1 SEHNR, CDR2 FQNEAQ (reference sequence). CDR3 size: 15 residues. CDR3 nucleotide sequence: TGTGCCAGCAGCCTCCCTACTTATTCAAGTTACGAGCAGTACTTC. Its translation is CASSLPTYSSYEQYF.

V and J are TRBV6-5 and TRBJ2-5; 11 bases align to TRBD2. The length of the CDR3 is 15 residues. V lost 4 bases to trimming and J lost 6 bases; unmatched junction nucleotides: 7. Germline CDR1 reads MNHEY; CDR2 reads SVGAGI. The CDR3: CASSSVSGGAKTQYF. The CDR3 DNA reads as TGTGCCAGCAGTTCCGTTAGCGGGGGGGCAAAGACCCAGTACTTC.

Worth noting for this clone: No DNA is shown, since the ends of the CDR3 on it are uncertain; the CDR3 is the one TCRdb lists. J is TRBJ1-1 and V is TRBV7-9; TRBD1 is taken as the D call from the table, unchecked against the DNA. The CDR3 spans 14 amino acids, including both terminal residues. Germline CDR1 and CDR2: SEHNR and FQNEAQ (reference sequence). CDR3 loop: CASSFGEGTQGSFF.

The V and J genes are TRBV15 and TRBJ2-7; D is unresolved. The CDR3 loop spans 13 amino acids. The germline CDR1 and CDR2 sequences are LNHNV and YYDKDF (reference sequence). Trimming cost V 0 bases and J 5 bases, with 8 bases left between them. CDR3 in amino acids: CATSREESDEQYF. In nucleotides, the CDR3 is TGTGCCACCAGCAGAGAGGAAAGTGACGAGCAGTACTTC.

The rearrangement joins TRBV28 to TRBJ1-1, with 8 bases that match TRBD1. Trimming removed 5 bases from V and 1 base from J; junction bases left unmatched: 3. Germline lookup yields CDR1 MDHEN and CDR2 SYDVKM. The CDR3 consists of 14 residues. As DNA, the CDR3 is TGTGCCAGCAGTCCAGGACAGGGGAACACTGAAGCTTTCTTT. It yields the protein CASSPGQGNTEAFF.

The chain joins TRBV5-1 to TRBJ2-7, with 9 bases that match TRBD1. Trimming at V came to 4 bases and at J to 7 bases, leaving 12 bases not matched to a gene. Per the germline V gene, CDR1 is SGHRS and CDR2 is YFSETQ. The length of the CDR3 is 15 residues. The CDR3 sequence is CASSPPMGQGKEQYF. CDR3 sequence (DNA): TGCGCCAGCAGCCCGCCTATGGGACAGGGTAAGGAGCAGTACTTC.

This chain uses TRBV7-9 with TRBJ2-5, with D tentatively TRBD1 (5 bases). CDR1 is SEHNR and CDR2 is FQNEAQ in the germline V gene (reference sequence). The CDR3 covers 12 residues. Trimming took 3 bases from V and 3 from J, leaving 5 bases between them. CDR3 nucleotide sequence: TGTGCCAGCAGCTTCAGGGAAGAGACCCAGTACTTC. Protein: CASSFREETQYF.

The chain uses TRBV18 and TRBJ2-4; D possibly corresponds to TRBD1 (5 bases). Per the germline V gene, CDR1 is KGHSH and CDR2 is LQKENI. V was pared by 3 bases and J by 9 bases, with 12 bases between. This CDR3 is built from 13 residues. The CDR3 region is CASSPAGTGIQYF. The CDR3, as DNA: TGTGCCAGCTCACCGGCAGGTACAGGCATTCAGTACTTC.

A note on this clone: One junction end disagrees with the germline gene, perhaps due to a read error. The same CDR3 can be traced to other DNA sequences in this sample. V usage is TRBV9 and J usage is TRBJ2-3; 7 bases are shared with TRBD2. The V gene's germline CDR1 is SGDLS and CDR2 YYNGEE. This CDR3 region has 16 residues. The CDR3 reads CASSSRSGDFTDTQYF. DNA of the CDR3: TGTGCCAGCAGCTCACGAAGCGGGGACTTCACAGATACACAGTATTTT.

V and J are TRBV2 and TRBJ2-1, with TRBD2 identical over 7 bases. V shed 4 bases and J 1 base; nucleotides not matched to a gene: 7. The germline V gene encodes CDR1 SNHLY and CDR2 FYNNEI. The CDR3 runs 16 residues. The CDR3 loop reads CASSVNGEGSYNEQFF. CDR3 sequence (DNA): TGTGCCAGCAGTGTAAATGGGGAGGGATCCTACAATGAGCAGTTCTTC.

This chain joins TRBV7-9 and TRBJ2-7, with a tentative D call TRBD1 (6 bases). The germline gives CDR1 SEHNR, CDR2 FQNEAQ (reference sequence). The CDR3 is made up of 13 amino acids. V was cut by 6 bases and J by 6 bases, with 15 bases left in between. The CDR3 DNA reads TGTGCCAGCAGTGGGGGCAGGGCCAGCGAGCAGTACTTC. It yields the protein CASSGGRASEQYF.

The CDR3 DNA is TGTGCCAGCAGCCAAGAGGGGGGGGAATGGAACGAGCAGTACTTC. Translated, it gives CASSQEGGEWNEQYF. The genes are TRBV4-2 and TRBJ2-7; 7 bases map to TRBD2. The CDR3 has 15 residues. V lost 0 bases to trimming and J lost 5 bases; unmatched junction nucleotides: 7. Germline lookup yields CDR1 LGHNA and CDR2 YNFKEQ.

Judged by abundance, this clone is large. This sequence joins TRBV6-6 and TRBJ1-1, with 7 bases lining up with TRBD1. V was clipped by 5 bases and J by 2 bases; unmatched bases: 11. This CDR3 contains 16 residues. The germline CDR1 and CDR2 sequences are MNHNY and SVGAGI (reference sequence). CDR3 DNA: TGTGCCAGCAGTCGAGGGGAGGGGGCAACAAACACTGAAGCTTTCTTT. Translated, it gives CASSRGEGATNTEAFF.

The CDR3 region is CAWSRLAGAEQFF. For the CDR3, the DNA is TGTGCCTGGAGTCGACTAGCGGGAGCTGAGCAGTTCTTC. The chain recombines TRBV30 with TRBJ2-1; TRBD2 agrees at 12 bases. After removal of 2 bases from V and 9 bases from J, the junction contained 2 bases not matched to a gene. From germline, CDR1 is GTSNPN and CDR2 SVGIG (reference sequence). The CDR3 is made up of 13 amino acids.